This T cell receptor beta chain derives from a study of T cell repertoires in cytomegalovirus infection. Study context: Matching HLA type and CMV infection were both indicated by public TCR beta signatures.

V dropped 3 bases and J dropped 5 bases, with 10 bases sitting between them. The CDR3 is 14 residues long. Findings of the study overall: Dominant in the ex vivo response were TCR beta clonotypes restricted by HLA-C and specific for CMV.

With regard to this clonotype: What it binds is unknown.

TCRdb processed the reads anew with MiXCR; each CDR3 protein has one entry. Of some 700,000 distinct CDR3 sequences in the sample, roughly a third are singletons; the top ten hold 2.5% to 3%. This receptor was identified in a human donor in good health (CMV status not recorded). Some clones in this sample may be carry-over from other donors' samples. The rearrangement links TRBV12-3 or TRBV12-4 to TRBJ2-2, with D tentatively TRBD2 (5 bases). The sample comprised PBMCs. The CDR3 is CASSLRVWTGELFF. The DNA of the CDR3 is TGTGCCAGCAGTTTGAGGGTTTGGACCGGGGAGCTGTTTTTT.